A selection of T cell receptor beta chains follows, all from one sample in a study of STAT5B mutations in CD4+ large granular lymphocyte leukemia. The table came from immunoSEQ multiplex PCR; TCRdb's copy has only in-frame clones and leaves some out. Here the sample spans fewer than 35,000 clones, 70% to 90% being singletons. The sequencing input was CD4+ T cells from blood buffy coats. All receptors derive from a human donor in good health. The CDR3 runs from the conserved cysteine through the conserved F or W. Fields, in order: D gene, V gene, J gene, clone size, CDR3 protein, CDR3 DNA. The D gene is left open where the match is weak. Not all rows give a size; the values are once, few, many and, for expanded clones, a class.

D: NA
V: TRBV7-2
J: TRBJ1-1
size: NA
CDR3: CASSPQPNTEAFF
DNA: TGTGCCAGCAGCCCACAGCCTAACACTGAAGCTTTCTTT

D: NA
V: TRBV18
J: TRBJ1-1
size: NA
CDR3: CASSTAGTEAFF
DNA: TGTGCCAGCTCTACCGCGGGTACTGAAGCTTTCTTT

D: NA
V: TRBV4-3
J: TRBJ2-2
size: NA
CDR3: CASSQDEAAGELFF
DNA: TGCGCCAGCAGCCAAGACGAGGCGGCCGGGGAGCTGTTTTTT

D: NA
V: TRBV27
J: TRBJ1-1
size: NA
CDR3: CASSLSWTEGRKAFF
DNA: TGTGCCAGCAGTTTATCGTGGACGGAAGGAAGAAAAGCTTTCTTT

D: NA
V: TRBV7-2
J: TRBJ2-1
size: NA
CDR3: CASRRGSSSSFQNEQFF
DNA: TGTGCCAGCAGGAGGGGGTCCAGTAGCAGCTTTCAGAATGAGCAGTTCTTC

D: NA
V: TRBV27
J: TRBJ2-4
size: once
CDR3: CATTGSGLAKNIQYF
DNA: TGTGCCACCACAGGATCCGGACTAGCCAAAAACATTCAGTACTTC

D: NA
V: TRBV20-1
J: TRBJ2-7
size: NA
CDR3: CSAADYSEQYF
DNA: TGCAGTGCCGCGGACTATTCCGAGCAGTACTTC

D: NA
V: TRBV5-5
J: TRBJ2-7
size: NA
CDR3: CASSFLAGTSYEQYF
DNA: TGTGCCAGCAGCTTTCTGGCCGGGACGTCGTACGAGCAGTACTTC

D: NA
V: TRBV21-1
J: TRBJ2-2
size: NA
CDR3: CASSRLTSLKTGELFF
DNA: TGTGCCAGCAGCAGACTGACTAGCCTAAAAACCGGGGAGCTGTTTTTT

D: NA
V: TRBV20-1
J: TRBJ1-1
size: NA
CDR3: CSAGGNTEAFF
DNA: TGCAGTGCTGGAGGGAACACTGAAGCTTTCTTT

D: NA
V: TRBV4-3
J: TRBJ2-5
size: NA
CDR3: CASSPQYYARWEQYF
DNA: TGCGCCAGCAGCCCTCAGTATTACGCCAGGTGGGAGCAGTACTTC

D: NA
V: TRBV6-1
J: TRBJ2-7
size: few
CDR3: CASRETGAAGENYEQYF
DNA: TGTGCCAGCAGAGAAACAGGGGCGGCGGGGGAGAACTACGAGCAGTACTTC

D: NA
V: TRBV6-5
J: TRBJ2-3
size: NA
CDR3: CASSSRVGTDTQYF
DNA: TGTGCCAGCAGTTCTAGGGTCGGCACAGATACGCAGTATTTT

D: TRBD1
V: TRBV30
J: TRBJ1-2
size: NA
CDR3: CAWSRTLQGNGYTF
DNA: TGTGCCTGGAGCCGTACACTACAGGGGAATGGCTACACCTTC

D: NA
V: TRBV7-3
J: TRBJ2-5
size: NA
CDR3: CASSLRVPETQYF
DNA: TGTGCCAGCAGCTTGCGGGTCCCGGAGACCCAGTACTTC

D: TRBD2
V: TRBV18
J: TRBJ2-3
size: NA
CDR3: CASSPPLAGGTDTQYF
DNA: TGTGCCAGCTCACCACCACTAGCGGGGGGCACAGATACGCAGTATTTT

D: NA
V: TRBV4-1
J: TRBJ2-1
size: once
CDR3: CASSPYTVSYNEQFF
DNA: TGCGCCAGCAGCCCCTATACAGTTTCCTACAATGAGCAGTTCTTC

D: TRBD1
V: TRBV19
J: TRBJ1-2
size: once
CDR3: CASVGFPRGQRSSNYGYTF
DNA: TGTGCCAGTGTTGGCTTCCCTAGGGGACAGAGATCCTCTAACTATGGCTACACCTTC

D: NA
V: TRBV5-1
J: TRBJ2-2
size: once
CDR3: CASSRTLNTGELFF
DNA: TGCGCCAGCAGCAGGACCCTGAACACCGGGGAGCTGTTTTTT

D: NA
V: TRBV5-5
J: TRBJ2-7
size: NA
CDR3: CASSLDLPVARGTYEQYF
DNA: TGTGCCAGCAGCTTGGACCTCCCCGTTGCCAGGGGCACCTACGAGCAGTACTTC

D: NA
V: TRBV5-1
J: TRBJ2-3
size: NA
CDR3: CASSLLQGDTQYF
DNA: TGCGCCAGCAGCCTACTGCAGGGAGATACGCAGTATTTT

D: NA
V: TRBV9
J: TRBJ1-2
size: NA
CDR3: CASSVARLAGYGYTF
DNA: TGTGCCAGCAGCGTAGCTAGGCTGGCCGGCTATGGCTACACCTTC

D: NA
V: TRBV27
J: TRBJ1-6
size: NA
CDR3: CASSFSGTSNSPLHF
DNA: TGTGCCAGCAGTTTCTCCGGGACATCTAATTCACCCCTCCACTTT

D: NA
V: TRBV18
J: TRBJ2-6
size: NA
CDR3: CASSPNPHRSSGANVLTF
DNA: TGTGCCAGCTCACCAAATCCCCACAGGAGCTCTGGGGCCAACGTCCTGACTTTC

D: NA
V: TRBV6-4
J: TRBJ1-2
size: NA
CDR3: CASSELGGYGYTF
DNA: TGTGCCAGCAGTGAACTCGGGGGCTATGGCTACACCTTC

D: NA
V: TRBV18
J: TRBJ1-6
size: NA
CDR3: CASSPNSGENNSPLHF
DNA: TGTGCCAGCTCACCAAATTCGGGAGAAAATAATTCACCCCTCCACTTT

D: NA
V: TRBV5-4
J: TRBJ2-3
size: NA
CDR3: CASSPPGRARDTQYF
DNA: TGTGCCAGCAGCCCTCCTGGACGGGCCCGAGATACGCAGTATTTT

D: NA
V: TRBV18
J: TRBJ2-6
size: NA
CDR3: CASSRDGLSGANVLTF
DNA: TGTGCCAGCTCAAGGGACGGACTATCTGGGGCCAACGTCCTGACTTTC

D: TRBD1
V: TRBV6-5
J: TRBJ1-2
size: NA
CDR3: CASSSDRAGGYTF
DNA: TGTGCCAGCAGCTCGGACAGGGCGGGTGGCTACACCTTC

D: NA
V: TRBV7-9
J: TRBJ1-4
size: NA
CDR3: CASTLFGWNEKLFF
DNA: TGTGCCAGCACCCTATTCGGGTGGAATGAAAAACTGTTTTTT

D: TRBD2
V: TRBV7-2
J: TRBJ2-3
size: NA
CDR3: CASSVGLAGGLNTQYF
DNA: TGTGCCAGCAGCGTCGGACTAGCGGGGGGGCTGAATACGCAGTATTTT

D: NA
V: TRBV7-8
J: TRBJ2-1
size: once
CDR3: CASSRDNPNEQFF
DNA: TGTGCCAGCAGCCGGGACAACCCCAATGAGCAGTTCTTC

D: NA
V: TRBV20-1
J: TRBJ1-2
size: NA
CDR3: CSTPYYGYTF
DNA: TGCAGCACTCCTTACTATGGCTACACCTTC

D: TRBD1
V: TRBV6-5
J: TRBJ1-2
size: NA
CDR3: CASRGTDSNYGYTF
DNA: TGTGCCAGCAGAGGGACAGACAGTAACTATGGCTACACCTTC

D: NA
V: TRBV7-2
J: TRBJ2-1
size: once
CDR3: CASSLAQYNEQFF
DNA: TGTGCCAGCAGCCTAGCGCAGTACAATGAGCAGTTCTTC

D: NA
V: TRBV6-1
J: TRBJ1-5
size: NA
CDR3: CASRGIMGGNQPQHF
DNA: TGTGCCAGCAGGGGGATCATGGGAGGCAATCAGCCCCAGCATTTT

D: NA
V: TRBV2
J: TRBJ1-1
size: NA
CDR3: CASSQGRAFF
DNA: TGTGCCAGCAGTCAGGGAAGGGCTTTCTTT

D: NA
V: TRBV5-8
J: TRBJ1-4
size: once
CDR3: CASSLGRSATNEKLFF
DNA: TGTGCCAGCAGCTTGGGCAGGAGTGCAACTAATGAAAAACTGTTTTTT

D: NA
V: TRBV27
J: TRBJ2-6
size: few
CDR3: CASSLKGSGANVLTF
DNA: TGTGCCAGCTCTTTGAAGGGCTCTGGGGCCAACGTCCTGACTTTC

D: NA
V: TRBV11-3
J: TRBJ1-6
size: NA
CDR3: CASSLTQLTQLHF
DNA: TGTGCCAGCAGCTTAACACAGCTGACACAACTCCACTTT

D: NA
V: TRBV5-1
J: TRBJ1-2
size: NA
CDR3: CASSSSQDGRGYTF
DNA: TGCGCCAGCAGCTCCTCCCAGGACGGAAGGGGCTACACCTTC

D: NA
V: TRBV4-3
J: TRBJ1-2
size: NA
CDR3: CASSQANGANYGYTF
DNA: TGCGCCAGCAGCCAAGCGAACGGGGCCAACTATGGCTACACCTTC

D: TRBD2
V: TRBV5-1
J: TRBJ2-1
size: NA
CDR3: CASTALADSYNEQFF
DNA: TGCGCCAGCACCGCACTAGCGGACTCCTACAATGAGCAGTTCTTC

D: NA
V: TRBV27
J: TRBJ1-1
size: NA
CDR3: CASSLLRGTTSDEAFF
DNA: TGTGCCAGCAGTTTACTTCGGGGTACTACCTCCGATGAAGCTTTCTTT

D: NA
V: TRBV11-1
J: TRBJ2-1
size: NA
CDR3: CASSASVYNEQFF
DNA: TGTGCCAGCAGCGCTAGCGTCTACAATGAGCAGTTCTTC

D: NA
V: TRBV14
J: TRBJ2-7
size: NA
CDR3: CASSQVAGRNYEQYF
DNA: TGTGCCAGCAGCCAAGTGGCAGGGAGGAACTACGAGCAGTACTTC

D: NA
V: TRBV11-2
J: TRBJ1-1
size: NA
CDR3: CASSPGRNTEAFF
DNA: TGTGCCAGCAGCCCGGGTCGTAACACTGAAGCTTTCTTT

D: TRBD1
V: TRBV11-2
J: TRBJ1-5
size: NA
CDR3: CASSRGQGTSNQPQHF
DNA: TGTGCCAGCAGCCGCGGACAGGGGACGAGCAATCAGCCCCAGCATTTT

D: NA
V: TRBV5-8
J: TRBJ1-2
size: NA
CDR3: CASSPAERNHGYTF
DNA: TGTGCCAGCAGCCCCGCGGAACGGAACCATGGCTACACCTTC

D: NA
V: TRBV7-6
J: TRBJ2-2
size: NA
CDR3: CASSPNPGGQLSTGELFF
DNA: TGTGCCAGCAGCCCCAACCCTGGGGGACAATTAAGCACCGGGGAGCTGTTTTTT

D: NA
V: TRBV6-6
J: TRBJ2-7
size: NA
CDR3: CASRSDGTYEQYF
DNA: TGTGCCAGCAGGTCGGACGGGACCTACGAGCAGTACTTC

D: TRBD2
V: TRBV27
J: TRBJ2-1
size: NA
CDR3: CASSSFSGGGNEQFF
DNA: TGTGCCAGCAGTTCCTTTAGCGGGGGGGGGAATGAGCAGTTCTTC

D: NA
V: TRBV9
J: TRBJ1-2
size: once
CDR3: CASSVGTGSNYGYTF
DNA: TGTGCCAGCAGCGTAGGGACGGGATCTAACTATGGCTACACCTTC

D: NA
V: TRBV29-1
J: TRBJ2-7
size: NA
CDR3: CSVESRGIYEQYF
DNA: TGCAGCGTTGAAAGCAGGGGAATCTACGAGCAGTACTTC